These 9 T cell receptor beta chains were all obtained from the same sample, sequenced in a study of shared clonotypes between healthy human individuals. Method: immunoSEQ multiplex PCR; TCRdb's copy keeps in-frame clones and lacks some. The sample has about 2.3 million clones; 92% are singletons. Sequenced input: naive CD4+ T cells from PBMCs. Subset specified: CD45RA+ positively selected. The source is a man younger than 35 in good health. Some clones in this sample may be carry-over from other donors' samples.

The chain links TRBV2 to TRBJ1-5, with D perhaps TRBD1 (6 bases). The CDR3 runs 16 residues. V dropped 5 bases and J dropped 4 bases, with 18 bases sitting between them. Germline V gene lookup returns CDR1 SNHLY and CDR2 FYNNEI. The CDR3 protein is CASSLFTGLANQPQHF. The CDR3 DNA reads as TGTGCCAGCAGTTTGTTTACAGGGCTCGCAAATCAGCCCCAGCATTTT.

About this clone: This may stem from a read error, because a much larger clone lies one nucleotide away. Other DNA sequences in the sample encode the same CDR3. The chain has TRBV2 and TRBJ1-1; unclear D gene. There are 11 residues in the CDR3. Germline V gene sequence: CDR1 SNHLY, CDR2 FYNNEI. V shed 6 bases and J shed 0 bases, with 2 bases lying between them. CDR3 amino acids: CASRLNTEAFF. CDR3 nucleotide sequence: TGTGCCAGCAGATTGAACACTGAAGCTTTCTTT.

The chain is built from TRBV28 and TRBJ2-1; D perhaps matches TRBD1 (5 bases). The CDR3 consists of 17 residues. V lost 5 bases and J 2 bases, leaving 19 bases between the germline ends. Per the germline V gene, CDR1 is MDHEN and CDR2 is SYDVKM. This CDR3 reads CASSPPPAGFPYNEQFF. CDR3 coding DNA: TGTGCCAGCAGTCCTCCTCCCGCAGGGTTCCCCTACAATGAGCAGTTCTTC.

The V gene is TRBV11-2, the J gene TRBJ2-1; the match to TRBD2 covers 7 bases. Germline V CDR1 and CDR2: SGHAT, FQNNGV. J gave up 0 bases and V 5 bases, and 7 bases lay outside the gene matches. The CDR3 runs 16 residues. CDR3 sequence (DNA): TGTGCCAGCAGCCTCCTGGGAGGGCCCTCCTACAATGAGCAGTTCTTC. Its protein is CASSLLGGPSYNEQFF.

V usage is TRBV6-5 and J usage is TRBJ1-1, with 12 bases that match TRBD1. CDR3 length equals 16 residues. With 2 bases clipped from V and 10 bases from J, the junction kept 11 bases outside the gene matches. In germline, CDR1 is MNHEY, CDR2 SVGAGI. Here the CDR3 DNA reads TGTGCCAGCAGTTACCGGCCGGGGACAGGGGGCGCGGGAGCTTTCTTT. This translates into CASSYRPGTGGAGAFF.

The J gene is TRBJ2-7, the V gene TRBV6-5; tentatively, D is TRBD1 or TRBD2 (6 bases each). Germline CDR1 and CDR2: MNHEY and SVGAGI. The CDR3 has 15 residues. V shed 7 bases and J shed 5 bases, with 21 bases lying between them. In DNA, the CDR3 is TGTGCCAGCAAAAGGGGGGCAGCCCTTGAGGACGAGCAGTACTTC. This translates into CASKRGAALEDEQYF.

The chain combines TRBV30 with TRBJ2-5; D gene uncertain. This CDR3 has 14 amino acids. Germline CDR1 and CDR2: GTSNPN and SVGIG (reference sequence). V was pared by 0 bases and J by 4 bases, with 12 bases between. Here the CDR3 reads CAWSVKGSRETQYF. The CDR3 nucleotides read TGTGCCTGGAGTGTAAAGGGCTCGCGAGAGACCCAGTACTTC.

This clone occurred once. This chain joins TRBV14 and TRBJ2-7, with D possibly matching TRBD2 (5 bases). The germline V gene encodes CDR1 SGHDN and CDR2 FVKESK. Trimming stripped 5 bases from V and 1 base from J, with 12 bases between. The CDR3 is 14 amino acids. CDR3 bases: TGTGCCAGCAGCGATTCACTAGGGTCCTACGAGCAGTACTTC. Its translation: CASSDSLGSYEQYF.

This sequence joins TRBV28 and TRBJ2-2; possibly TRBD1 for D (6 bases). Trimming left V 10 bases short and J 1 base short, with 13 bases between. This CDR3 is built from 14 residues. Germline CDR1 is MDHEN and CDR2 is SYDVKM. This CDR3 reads CAMSPGQNTGELFF. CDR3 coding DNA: TGTGCCATGAGCCCGGGACAGAACACCGGGGAGCTGTTTTTT.